This T cell receptor (beta chain) came from a study of control samples from healthy donors and cancer patients. The protocol was immunoSEQ multiplex PCR, while the TCRdb copy is restricted to in-frame clones and leaves out a portion. Of 80,000 or so clones listed, less than 95% are singletons. This clone occurred once. This CDR3 is built from 12 residues. Trimming removed 4 bases at V and 1 base at J, with 5 bases between. Per the germline V gene, CDR1 is SEHNR and CDR2 is FQNEAQ (reference sequence). This sequence originates from a middle-aged woman in good health. Specimen: blood. V and J are TRBV7-9 and TRBJ2-7; D gene uncertain. CDR3: CASSSRSYEQYF. Written as DNA, the CDR3 is TGTGCCAGCAGCTCCCGTTCCTACGAGCAGTACTTC.